The T cell receptor (beta chain) under discussion was sequenced for a study of Graves' ophthalmopathy and Graves' hyperthyroidism. Study results and caveats: The model's ophthalmopathy progression predictions had 55% to 71% sensitivity and 72% to 75% specificity.

Amplifying from RNA transcripts, the study obtained TCR beta CDR3 regions. The workflow started with a first-round RT-PCR run with HTBI primers and then moved on to a second-round multiplex PCR. MiXCR, run by TCRdb on the multiplex PCR reads, gives a single entry per CDR3 protein. Of 900,000 to 1,200,000 distinct CDR3 sequences listed, 36% are singletons. CDR3 length equals 13 residues. Germline V gene data show CDR1 as SGHNT and CDR2 as YYREEE (reference sequence). Ineligible for inclusion were patients with other autoimmune diseases, uncontrolled infections, pregnancy or lactation. A diagnosis was made from clinical symptoms together with serum thyroxine, TRAb, thyroid ultrasound and orbital computed tomography. Note on this clonotype: Its specificity is not known.

The rearrangement uses TRBV5-4 and TRBJ2-5; 9 nucleotides agree with TRBD2. The sequence came from an adult man with Graves' hyperthyroidism. Sequenced: peripheral blood or thyroid tissue (not recorded which). The chain's CDR3 is CARVAGGRETQYF. The DNA of the CDR3 is TGTGCTAGAGTGGCGGGGGGGCGAGAGACCCAGTACTTC.